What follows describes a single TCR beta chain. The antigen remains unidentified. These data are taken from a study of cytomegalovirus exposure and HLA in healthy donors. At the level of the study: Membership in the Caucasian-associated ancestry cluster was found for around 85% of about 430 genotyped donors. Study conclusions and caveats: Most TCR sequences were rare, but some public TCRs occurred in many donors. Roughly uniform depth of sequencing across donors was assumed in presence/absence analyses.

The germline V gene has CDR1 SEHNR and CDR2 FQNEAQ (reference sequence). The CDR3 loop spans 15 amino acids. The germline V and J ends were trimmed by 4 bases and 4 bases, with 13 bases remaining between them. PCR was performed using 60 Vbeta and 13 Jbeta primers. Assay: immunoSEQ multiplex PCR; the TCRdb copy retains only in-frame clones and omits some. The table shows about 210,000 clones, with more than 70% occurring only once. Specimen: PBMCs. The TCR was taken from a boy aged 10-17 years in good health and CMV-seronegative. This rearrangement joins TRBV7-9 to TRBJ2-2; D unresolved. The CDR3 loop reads CASSSTGLGTGELFF. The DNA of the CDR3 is TGTGCCAGCAGCTCAACCGGGTTGGGCACCGGGGAGCTGTTTTTT. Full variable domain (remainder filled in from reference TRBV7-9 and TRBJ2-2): DTGVSQNPRHKITKRGQNVTFRCDPISEHNRLYWYRQTLGQGPEFLTYFQNEAQLEKSRLLSDRFSAERPKGSFSTLEIQRTEQGDSAMYLCASSSTGLGTGELFFGEGSRLTVL.